The 24 T cell receptor beta chains in this list originate from one sample, sequenced in a study of cytomegalovirus exposure and HLA in healthy donors. The PCR had 60 Vbeta and 13 Jbeta primers. The table came from immunoSEQ multiplex PCR; TCRdb's copy has only in-frame clones and leaves some out. The sample has roughly 140,000 clones, about two thirds seen once; the top ten hold roughly 2.1%. The material sequenced was PBMCs. Receptors originate from a man aged 35 to 55 in good health and CMV-seronegative.

The table lists this clone with a count of one. This chain links TRBV5-1 with TRBJ1-2; tentative D call: TRBD1 (6 bases). The CDR3 runs 14 residues. V was clipped by 0 bases and J by 1 base, with 7 bases between them. Germline values: CDR1 SGHRS, CDR2 YFSETQ. The CDR3 reads CASSLVGGNYGYTF. CDR3 sequence (DNA): TGCGCCAGCAGCTTGGTAGGGGGTAACTATGGCTACACCTTC.

V is TRBV5-1 and J is TRBJ2-1; TRBD1 agrees at 9 bases. Germline V CDR1 and CDR2: SGHRS, YFSETQ. This CDR3 has 17 residues. V trimming: 1 base; J trimming: 3 bases; junction bases outside the gene matches: 8. CDR3 protein: CASSLRRQGVDYNEQFF. In DNA form, the CDR3 reads TGCGCCAGCAGCTTGAGGCGACAGGGGGTGGACTACAATGAGCAGTTCTTC.

The chain is built from TRBV5-1 and TRBJ1-1; 10 bases are shared with TRBD1. The CDR3 length is 14 residues. The V segment lost 6 bases and the J segment 1 base; nucleotides outside the gene matches: 3. Germline V CDR1 and CDR2: SGHRS, YFSETQ. CDR3 DNA sequence: TGCGCCAGCAACGACAGGGGGCAGAACACTGAAGCTTTCTTT. Translated: CASNDRGQNTEAFF.

The chain recombines TRBV2 with TRBJ2-7; tentative D call: TRBD2 (5 bases). The CDR3 contains 14 residues. The germline V and J ends were trimmed by 5 bases and 2 bases, with 13 bases remaining between them. CDR1 is SNHLY, CDR2 FYNNEI, per germline. DNA for the CDR3: TGTGCCAGCAGTTTAGGTTCGGGAACCTACGAGCAGTACTTC. Its protein is CASSLGSGTYEQYF.

This chain joins TRBV27 and TRBJ1-1; perhaps TRBD1 as D (5 bases). V gave up 3 bases and J gave up 0 bases, with 11 bases separating them. The CDR3 covers 15 residues. CDR1 MNHEY and CDR2 SMNVEV come from the germline V gene (reference sequence). In nucleotides, the CDR3 is TGTGCCAGCAGTTTGGCGGCAGGGCTGAACACTGAAGCTTTCTTT. Protein: CASSLAAGLNTEAFF.

The chain has TRBV6-6 and TRBJ2-1, with D maybe TRBD2 (6 bases). The CDR3 loop spans 15 amino acids. The germline V gene encodes CDR1 MNHNY and CDR2 SVGAGI (reference sequence). Trimming shortened V by 1 base and J by 6 bases, and 13 bases separated the two germline ends. CDR3 loop: CASSYWGEGSNEQFF. CDR3 in DNA: TGTGCCAGCAGTTACTGGGGGGAAGGTAGCAATGAGCAGTTCTTC.

The gene calls are TRBV11-3 and TRBJ2-3; D not resolved. Trimming took off 5 bases at V and 7 bases at J, with 16 bases between the two ends. CDR1 is SGHNT and CDR2 is YENEEA in the germline V gene. The CDR3 is made up of 14 amino acids. The CDR3 here is CASSPHHRVHTQYF. CDR3 DNA sequence: TGTGCCAGCAGCCCTCACCATAGAGTGCATACGCAGTATTTT. The full variable domain, its missing parts supplied by reference TRBV11-3 and TRBJ2-3, is EAGVVQSPRYKIIEKKQPVAFWCNPISGHNTLYWYLQNLGQGPELLIRYENEEAVDDSQLPKDRFSAERLKGVDSTLKIQPAELGDSAVYLCASSPHHRVHTQYFGPGTRLTVL.

CDR3 protein: CASSEAFVANSGNTIYF. CDR3 nucleotide sequence: TGTGCCAGCAGTGAAGCTTTCGTGGCCAACTCTGGAAACACCATATATTTT. The V and J genes are TRBV6-1 and TRBJ1-3; D remains unclear. CDR1 is MNHNS and CDR2 is SASEGT in the germline V gene. The CDR3 consists of 17 residues. Trimming removed 0 bases at V and 0 bases at J, with 12 bases between.

V usage is TRBV6-5 and J usage is TRBJ1-1, with 9 bases identical to TRBD1. The germline CDR1 and CDR2 sequences are MNHEY and SVGAGI. This CDR3 region has 13 residues. Trimming took 7 bases from V and 3 from J; bases not matched to a gene: 3. The CDR3 spells CASNRDRDTEAFF. The CDR3 DNA is TGTGCCAGCAATAGGGACAGGGACACTGAAGCTTTCTTT.

The rearrangement uses TRBV27 and TRBJ2-5, with TRBD2 matching 11 bases. Germline CDR1 is MNHEY and CDR2 is SMNVEV (reference sequence). Germline trimming cut 8 bases from V and 0 bases from J; bases unmatched to any gene: 8. The CDR3 sequence is 16 residues long. The CDR3 nucleotides read TGTGCCAGCGGGAACGGACTAGCGGGCGACCAAGAGACCCAGTACTTC. Its protein product is CASGNGLAGDQETQYF.

In this sample, this clone turned up a few times. The V gene is TRBV28, the J gene TRBJ2-3; 10 bases are shared with TRBD2. CDR3 length equals 15 residues. Germline V gives CDR1 MDHEN, CDR2 SYDVKM. V was pared by 11 bases and J by 2 bases, with 10 bases of the junction left unmatched. The CDR3 DNA reads TGTGCCGTGGGTGGGCTAGCGGGGGACACAGATACGCAGTATTTT. Its translation: CAVGGLAGDTDTQYF. Supplemented by reference TRBV28 and TRBJ2-3, the full variable domain reads DVKVTQSSRYLVKRTGEKVFLECVQDMDHENMFWYRQDPGLGLRLIYFSYDVKMKEKGDIPEGYSVSREKKERFSLILESASTNQTSMYLCAVGGLAGDTDTQYFGPGTRLTVL.

The chain employs TRBV19 and TRBJ2-2; weak D call: TRBD2 (5 bases). The V end lost 3 bases, the J end lost 2 bases, and 16 bases lay between the germline ends. CDR3 size: 17 residues. Germline values: CDR1 LNHDA, CDR2 SQIVND (reference sequence). CDR3 residues: CASSMINTRGNTGELFF. The CDR3 nucleotides read TGTGCCAGTAGTATGATTAATACACGGGGTAACACCGGGGAGCTGTTTTTT.

The chain recombines TRBV7-2 with TRBJ2-7; D is uncertain. There are 13 residues in the CDR3. The V end was cut by 1 base, the J end by 3 bases, with 7 bases between. CDR1 is SGHTA, CDR2 FQGNSA, per germline. For the CDR3, the DNA is TGTGCCAGCAGCTTAGACTTCCGCTACGAGCAGTACTTC. Protein: CASSLDFRYEQYF. Looking up the rest from reference TRBV7-2 and TRBJ2-7 gives the full variable domain: GAGVSQSPSNKVTEKGKDVELRCDPISGHTALYWYRQSLGQGLEFLIYFQGNSAPDKSGLPSDRFSAERTGGSVSTLTIQRTQQEDSAVYLCASSLDFRYEQYFGPGTRLTVT.

The J gene is TRBJ2-5, the V gene TRBV2, with a weak D call TRBD1 (6 bases). The ends were cut back, 7 bases at V and 3 bases at J, with 6 bases in the middle. The CDR3 sequence is 11 residues long. Germline CDR1 is SNHLY and CDR2 is FYNNEI. In DNA form, the CDR3 reads TGTGCCAGCAAGGGGGAAGAGACCCAGTACTTC. This codes for CASKGEETQYF.

V is TRBV30 and J is TRBJ1-1; no reliable D call. CDR3 length equals 12 residues. Germline V gene sequence: CDR1 GTSNPN, CDR2 SVGIG (reference sequence). The ends were cut back, 2 bases at V and 3 bases at J, with 7 bases in the middle. In DNA form, the CDR3 reads TGTGCCTGGAGTCCCCGGTACACTGAAGCTTTCTTT. It is translated as CAWSPRYTEAFF.

CDR3 in amino acids: CASSQLMGRVNEQYF. The CDR3 DNA reads as TGTGCCAGCAGTCAGCTTATGGGCAGGGTTAACGAGCAGTACTTC. The chain is built from TRBV11-2 and TRBJ2-7; a weak D match, TRBD1 (5 bases). The CDR3 contains 15 residues. Trimming pared 6 bases from V and 5 bases from J, leaving 20 bases between. The germline gives CDR1 SGHAT, CDR2 FQNNGV.

This clone was counted a single time. V and J are TRBV11-2 and TRBJ2-1, with D perhaps matching TRBD1 (6 bases). CDR3 length: 14 amino acids. Germline V gene lookup returns CDR1 SGHAT and CDR2 FQNNGV. The germline V and J ends were trimmed by 3 bases and 6 bases, with 12 bases remaining between them. CDR3 in amino acids: CASSFYRVLNEQFF. The CDR3 DNA reads TGTGCCAGCAGCTTCTACAGGGTTCTCAATGAGCAGTTCTTC.

This clone has a single count. The chain links TRBV7-9 to TRBJ1-6; the match to TRBD1 covers 10 bases. The CDR3 sequence is 16 residues long. J lost 10 bases, V lost 5 bases, and 11 bases had no gene match. CDR1 SEHNR and CDR2 FQNEAQ come from the germline V gene (reference sequence). CDR3 region: CASSPRDRGSGSPLHF. In DNA, the CDR3 is TGTGCCAGCAGCCCCCGGGACAGGGGAAGCGGCTCACCCCTCCACTTT.

In its sample, this clone was seen a few times. This rearrangement joins TRBV6-5 to TRBJ2-2; 7 bases line up with TRBD1. CDR1 and CDR2 from the germline V gene are MNHEY and SVGAGI. Trimming removed 4 bases from V and 4 bases from J; junction bases left unmatched: 9. The CDR3 loop spans 16 amino acids. The CDR3: CASSLSTGLGTGELFF. The DNA of the CDR3 is TGTGCCAGCAGTTTATCGACAGGGTTGGGCACCGGGGAGCTGTTTTTT.

The J gene is TRBJ2-1, the V gene TRBV10-2; 11 nucleotides match TRBD2. The length of the CDR3 is 16 residues. Germline V lookup: CDR1 WSHSY, CDR2 SAAADI. After removal of 4 bases from V and 8 bases from J, the junction contained 10 bases not matched to a gene. The CDR3 DNA reads as TGCGCCAGCAGTGCTGCTAGCGGGGGGAAAAGGTATGAGCAGTTCTTC. Its translation is CASSAASGGKRYEQFF.

This clone has only a few counts. The chain is built from TRBV6-5 and TRBJ1-1, with D perhaps TRBD1 (6 bases). CDR1 MNHEY and CDR2 SVGAGI come from the germline V gene. Trimming took 2 bases from V and 1 from J, leaving 11 bases between them. This CDR3 is 15 amino acids long. The CDR3 loop is CASSYAQGRNTEAFF. In nucleotides, the CDR3 is TGTGCCAGCAGTTACGCACAGGGACGGAACACTGAAGCTTTCTTT.

A single count supports this clone. This chain connects TRBV6-5 to TRBJ2-7; 16 bases agree with TRBD2. The CDR3 covers 15 residues. CDR1 and CDR2 (germline): MNHEY, SVGAGI. V lost 6 bases, J lost 4 bases, and 3 bases stayed unmatched. CDR3 coding DNA: TGTGCCAGCAGGGGACTAGCGGGAGGGGCGTACGAGCAGTACTTC. This codes for CASRGLAGGAYEQYF.

V gene TRBV7-6 combines with J gene TRBJ2-3, with D perhaps matching TRBD2 (7 bases). Germline V lookup: CDR1 SGHVS, CDR2 FNYEAQ. The CDR3 consists of 15 residues. Trimming cost V 1 base and J 4 bases, with 12 bases left between them. In DNA form, the CDR3 reads TGTGCCAGCAGCTTAGTGGGGGGGCCCCCAGATACGCAGTATTTT. It codes for CASSLVGGPPDTQYF.

The chain combines TRBV7-9 with TRBJ2-5, with 7 positions matching TRBD1. The ends lost 5 bases at V and 6 bases at J; junction bases unmatched: 9. Germline assignment: CDR1 SEHNR and CDR2 FQNEAQ (reference sequence). This CDR3 contains 14 residues. The CDR3 DNA reads TGTGCCAGCAGCCCCAGGACAGGCGAAAAGACCCAGTACTTC. As protein: CASSPRTGEKTQYF.